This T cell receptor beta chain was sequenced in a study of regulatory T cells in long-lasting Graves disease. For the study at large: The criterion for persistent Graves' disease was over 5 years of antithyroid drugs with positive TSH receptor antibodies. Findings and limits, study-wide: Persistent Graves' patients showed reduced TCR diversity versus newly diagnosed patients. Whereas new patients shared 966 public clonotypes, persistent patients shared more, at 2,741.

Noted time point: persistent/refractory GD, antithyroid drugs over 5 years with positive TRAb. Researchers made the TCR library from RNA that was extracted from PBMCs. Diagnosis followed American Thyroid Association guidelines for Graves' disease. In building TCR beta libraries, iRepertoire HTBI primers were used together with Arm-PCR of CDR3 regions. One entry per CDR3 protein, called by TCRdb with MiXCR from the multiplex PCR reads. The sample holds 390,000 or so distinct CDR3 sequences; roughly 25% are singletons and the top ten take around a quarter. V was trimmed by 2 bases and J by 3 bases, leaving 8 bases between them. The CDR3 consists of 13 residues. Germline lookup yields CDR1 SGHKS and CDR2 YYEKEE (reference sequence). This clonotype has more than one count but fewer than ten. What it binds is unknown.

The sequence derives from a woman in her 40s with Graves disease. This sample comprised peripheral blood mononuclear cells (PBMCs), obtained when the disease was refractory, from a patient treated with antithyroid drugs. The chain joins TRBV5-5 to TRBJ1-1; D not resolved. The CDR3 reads CASSFATDTEAFF. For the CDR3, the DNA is TGTGCCAGCAGCTTTGCAACGGACACTGAAGCTTTCTTT. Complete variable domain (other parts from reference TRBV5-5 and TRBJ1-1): DAGVTQSPTHLIKTRGQQVTLRCSPISGHKSVSWYQQVLGQGPQFIFQYYEKEERGRGNFPDRFSARQFPNYSSELNVNALLLGDSALYLCASSFATDTEAFFGQGTRLTVV.